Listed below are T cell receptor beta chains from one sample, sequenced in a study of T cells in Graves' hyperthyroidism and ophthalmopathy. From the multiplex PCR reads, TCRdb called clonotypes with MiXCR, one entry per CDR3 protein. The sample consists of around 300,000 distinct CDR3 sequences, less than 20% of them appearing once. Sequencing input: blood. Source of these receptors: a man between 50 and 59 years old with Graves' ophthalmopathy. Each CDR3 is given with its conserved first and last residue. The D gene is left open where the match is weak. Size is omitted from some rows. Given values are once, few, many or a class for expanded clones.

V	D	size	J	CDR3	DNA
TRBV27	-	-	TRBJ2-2	CASSFASPNTGELFF	TGTGCCAGCAGTTTCGCTAGCCCGAACACCGGGGAGCTGTTTTTT
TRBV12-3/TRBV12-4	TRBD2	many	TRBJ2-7	CASRAGGTSGYEQYF	TGTGCCAGCAGGGCGGGAGGGACTAGCGGCTACGAGCAGTACTTC
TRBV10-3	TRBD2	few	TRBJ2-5	CAISEPALGLAGETQYF	TGTGCCATCAGTGAGCCCGCACTCGGACTAGCGGGGGAGACCCAGTACTTC
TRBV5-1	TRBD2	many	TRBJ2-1	CASSSVTSGGYNEQFF	TGCGCCAGCAGCTCAGTTACTAGCGGGGGGTACAATGAGCAGTTCTTC
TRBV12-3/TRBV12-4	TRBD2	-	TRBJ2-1	CASSLLAGGPTYNEQFF	TGTGCCAGCAGTCTCCTAGCGGGAGGGCCTACTTACAATGAGCAGTTCTTC
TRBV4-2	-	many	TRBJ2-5	CASSQGRWETQYF	TGTGCCAGCAGCCAAGGACGTTGGGAGACCCAGTACTTC
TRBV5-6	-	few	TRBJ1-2	CASSSYRAVDYGYTF	TGTGCCAGCAGCTCCTACAGGGCAGTGGACTATGGCTACACCTTC
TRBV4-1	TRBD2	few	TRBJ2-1	CASSGRADEQFF	TGCGCCAGCAGCGGGAGGGCCGACGAGCAGTTCTTC
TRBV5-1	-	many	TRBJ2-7	CASSFDGAHEQYF	TGCGCCAGCAGCTTTGACGGGGCCCACGAGCAGTACTTC
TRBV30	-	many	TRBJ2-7	CAWSVRGFPYEQYF	TGTGCCTGGAGTGTACGAGGGTTCCCCTACGAGCAGTACTTC
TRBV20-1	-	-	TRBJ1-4	CSASAEGVLATNEKLFF	TGCAGTGCTAGCGCGGAGGGGGTTTTAGCAACTAATGAAAAACTGTTTTTT
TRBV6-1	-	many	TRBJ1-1	CASSEADENTEAFF	TGTGCCAGCAGTGAAGCGGACGAGAACACTGAAGCTTTCTTT
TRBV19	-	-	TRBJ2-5	CTSSRWLAEQETQYF	TGTACCAGTAGTAGGTGGCTAGCTGAGCAAGAGACCCAGTACTTC
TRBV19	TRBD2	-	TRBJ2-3	CASSLQREFDTQYF	TGTGCCAGTAGTCTCCAGCGGGAGTTCGATACGCAGTATTTT
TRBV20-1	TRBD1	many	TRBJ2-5	CSATTPGQGRGAQYF	TGCAGTGCAACGACCCCGGGACAGGGGCGCGGGGCCCAGTACTTC
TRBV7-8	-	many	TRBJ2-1	CASSPQGDNEQFF	TGTGCCAGCAGCCCGCAAGGCGACAATGAGCAGTTCTTC
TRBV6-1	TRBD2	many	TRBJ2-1	CASSYPGLAGVEREQFF	TGTGCCAGCAGTTACCCCGGTTTAGCGGGAGTTGAACGGGAGCAGTTCTTC
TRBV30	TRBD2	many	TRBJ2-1	CAWTSLASGRFGQFF	TGTGCCTGGACCTCCTTAGCTAGCGGGAGGTTCGGGCAGTTCTTC
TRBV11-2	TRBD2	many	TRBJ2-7	CASSLDKGLGPKSYEQYF	TGTGCCAGCAGCTTAGATAAGGGACTAGGCCCTAAGAGCTACGAGCAGTACTTC
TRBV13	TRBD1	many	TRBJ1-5	CASSLGQGPNQPQHF	TGTGCCAGCAGCTTAGGACAGGGGCCAAATCAGCCCCAGCATTTT
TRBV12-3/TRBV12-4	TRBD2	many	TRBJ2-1	CASRRRAGGGYNEQFF	TGTGCCAGCAGGCGCAGAGCGGGGGGGGGGTACAATGAGCAGTTCTTC
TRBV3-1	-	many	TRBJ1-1	CASSQELGDTEAFF	TGTGCCAGCAGCCAAGAGCTTGGAGACACTGAAGCTTTCTTT
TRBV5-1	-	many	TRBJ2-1	CASSLAREYNEQFF	TGCGCCAGCAGCTTGGCAAGGGAATACAATGAGCAGTTCTTC
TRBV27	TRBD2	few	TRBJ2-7	CASSSHGSGSSYEQYF	TGTGCCAGCAGTTCCCACGGAAGCGGGAGCTCCTACGAGCAGTACTTC
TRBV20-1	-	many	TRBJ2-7	CSASPFAGRGYEQYF	TGCAGTGCTTCACCTTTTGCGGGACGGGGCTACGAGCAGTACTTC
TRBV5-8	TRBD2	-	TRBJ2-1	CASSILGLAGGREDEQFF	TGTGCCAGCAGCATCCTCGGACTAGCGGGAGGGCGGGAGGATGAGCAGTTCTTC
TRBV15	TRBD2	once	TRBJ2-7	CATSRDLAGPYEQYF	TGTGCCACCAGCAGAGATCTAGCGGGACCCTACGAGCAGTACTTC
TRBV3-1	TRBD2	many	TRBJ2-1	CASSQDRGSLNEQFF	TGTGCCAGCAGCCAAGATCGCGGGAGTCTCAATGAGCAGTTCTTC
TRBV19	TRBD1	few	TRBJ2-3	CASSITGAKDTQYF	TGTGCCAGTAGTATCACAGGGGCGAAAGATACGCAGTATTTT
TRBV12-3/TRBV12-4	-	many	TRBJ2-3	CASSWTGQGRTDTQYF	TGTGCCAGCAGTTGGACCGGACAAGGCCGCACAGATACGCAGTATTTT
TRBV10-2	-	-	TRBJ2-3	CATRRSLGSTDTQYF	TGCGCCACCCGGAGGTCCTTAGGGAGCACAGATACGCAGTATTTT
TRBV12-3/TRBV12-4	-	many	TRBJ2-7	CASRPTGSGGSYEQYF	TGTGCCAGCAGACCGACGGGGTCGGGTGGCTCCTACGAGCAGTACTTC
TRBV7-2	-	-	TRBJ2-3	CASSPYRTDTQYF	TGTGCCAGCAGCCCCTACCGCACAGATACGCAGTATTTT
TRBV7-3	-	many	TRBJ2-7	CASSYEKNEQYF	TGTGCCAGCAGCTACGAGAAGAACGAGCAGTACTTC
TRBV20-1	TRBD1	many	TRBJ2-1	CSAATGTGAREQFF	TGCAGTGCTGCCACCGGGACAGGGGCTCGGGAGCAGTTCTTC
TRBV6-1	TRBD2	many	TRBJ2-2	CASTGRTSGTGELFF	TGTGCCAGCACTGGCCGGACTAGCGGTACCGGGGAGCTGTTTTTT
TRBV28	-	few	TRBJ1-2	CASSEGQGRGYTF	TGTGCCAGCTCTGAGGGCCAGGGCCGGGGCTACACCTTC